The clone carrying this TCR beta chain occurred once. The entry originates in a study of control samples from healthy donors and cancer patients. Sequenced by immunoSEQ multiplex PCR; TCRdb stores in-frame clones only, minus some. The data show 190,000 or so clones, approximately 92% seen once. V shed 2 bases, J shed 9 bases, and the junction held 7 bases outside the gene matches. The germline V gene has CDR1 PRHDT and CDR2 FYEKMQ (reference sequence). The CDR3 runs 15 residues. Sequenced material: blood. V is TRBV13 and J is TRBJ1-6; TRBD1 matches 7 bases. This clonotype was obtained from a man in his late teens or twenties in good health. CDR3 amino acids: CASSLRVQGVSPLHF. The CDR3 region has the DNA TGTGCCAGCAGCTTAAGAGTCCAGGGGGTTTCACCCCTCCACTTT. Combining the CDR3 with reference TRBV13 and TRBJ1-6 gives the whole variable domain AAGVIQSPRHLIKEKRETATLKCYPIPRHDTVYWYQQGPGQDPQFLISFYEKMQSDKGSIPDRFSAQQFSDYHSELNMSSLELGDSALYFCASSLRVQGVSPLHFGNGTRLTVT.